One and the same sample provided the 10 T cell receptor beta chains below, sequenced in a study of shared clonotypes between healthy human individuals. TCRdb's copy holds only in-frame clones and misses some; the assay was immunoSEQ multiplex PCR. The data contain about 510,000 clones, about 79% of them singletons. What was sequenced was PBMCs. These receptors were taken from a woman aged 40 to 50 in good health. Some clones in this sample may be carry-over from other donors' samples.

The rearrangement joins TRBV7-3 to TRBJ2-3; D tentatively reads TRBD1 or TRBD2 (5 bases each). The ends were cut back, 5 bases at V and 1 base at J, with 13 bases in the middle. CDR3 size: 15 residues. Germline CDR1 reads SGHTA; CDR2 reads FQGTGA. The DNA of the CDR3 is TGTGCCAGCAGCCCCAGGGAGTGGGGCACAGATACGCAGTATTTT. Translating gives CASSPREWGTDTQYF.

The rearrangement uses TRBV28 and TRBJ2-7; D may correspond to TRBD1 or TRBD2 (5 bases each). This CDR3 has 14 residues. Per germline, CDR1 MDHEN and CDR2 SYDVKM. V lost 3 bases and J lost 3, with 12 bases in between. In nucleotides, the CDR3 is TGTGCCAGCAGTTTCCCCAGGGAGCACTACGAGCAGTACTTC. Its protein product is CASSFPREHYEQYF.

The chain uses TRBV30 and TRBJ1-6; D is possibly TRBD1 (6 bases). The CDR3 contains 15 residues. Trimming took 0 bases from V and 8 from J, leaving 14 bases between them. Germline V lookup: CDR1 GTSNPN, CDR2 SVGIG (reference sequence). CDR3 residues: CAWSVPGRGYSPLHF. CDR3 DNA: TGTGCCTGGAGTGTACCTGGCAGGGGCTATTCACCCCTCCACTTT.

This chain joins TRBV11-2 and TRBJ2-1; 7 bases match TRBD2. Germline lookup yields CDR1 SGHAT and CDR2 FQNNGV. This CDR3 spans 16 amino acids. V shed 2 bases and J 5 bases; nucleotides not matched to a gene: 9. CDR3 loop: CASSLRALAANNEQFF. The CDR3 coding sequence is TGTGCCAGCAGCTTAAGAGCTCTAGCGGCTAACAATGAGCAGTTCTTC.

This chain connects TRBV15 to TRBJ2-1; D ambiguous. The CDR3 runs to 16 residues. Germline values: CDR1 LNHNV, CDR2 YYDKDF (reference sequence). The ends were cut back, 1 base at V and 0 bases at J, with 10 bases in the middle. As DNA, the CDR3 is TGTGCCACCAGCAGAGCGGCTCCCAGCTCCTACAATGAGCAGTTCTTC. This translates into CATSRAAPSSYNEQFF.

This rearrangement joins TRBV5-1 to TRBJ1-5; no reliable D call. The CDR3 is 11 residues long. Germline V gene sequence: CDR1 SGHRS, CDR2 YFSETQ. V lost 7 bases to trimming and J lost 6 bases, with 8 bases between them. CDR3 bases: TGCGCCAGCCCGTGCGCTCAGCCCCAGCATTTT. It yields the protein CASPCAQPQHF.

The rearrangement uses TRBV7-3 and TRBJ2-1; D is unclear. V lost 1 base and J 2 bases, leaving 6 bases between the germline ends. The CDR3 loop spans 14 amino acids. Germline values: CDR1 SGHTA, CDR2 FQGTGA. The chain's CDR3 is CASSLNPPYNEQFF. The CDR3 DNA is TGTGCCAGCAGCTTAAACCCGCCCTACAATGAGCAGTTCTTC.

This clone has only a few counts. The chain employs TRBV6-5 and TRBJ2-7; D gene unclear. The germline V gene encodes CDR1 MNHEY and CDR2 SVGAGI. V was cut by 7 bases and J by 0 bases, with 16 bases left in between. The CDR3 contains 15 residues. This chain's CDR3 is CASTQSGRISYEQYF. The CDR3 DNA is TGTGCCAGCACCCAATCGGGCAGGATCTCCTACGAGCAGTACTTC.

This chain joins TRBV5-4 and TRBJ1-2; D uncertain. V was shortened by 0 bases and J by 2 bases, with 2 bases between the two germline ends. The CDR3 is 12 residues long. Germline CDR1 and CDR2: SGHNT and YYREEE (reference sequence). The CDR3 DNA reads as TGTGCCAGCAGCTTGGTGAACTATGGCTACACCTTC. Its protein product is CASSLVNYGYTF.

The gene calls are TRBV6-6 and TRBJ2-5; a possible D gene is TRBD2 (7 bases). Deletions cut 7 bases from V and 7 bases from J, with 16 bases between. Germline V gene data show CDR1 as MNHNY and CDR2 as SVGAGI (reference sequence). The CDR3 contains 13 residues. The CDR3 is CASTRGGGGTQYF. In DNA form, the CDR3 reads TGTGCCAGCACCCGCGGAGGGGGGGGGACCCAGTACTTC.